Listed below are T cell receptor beta chains from one sample, sequenced in a study of blood T cell repertoires in COVID-19. Assay used: immunoSEQ multiplex PCR; TCRdb lists only in-frame clones, some missing. This table holds 30,000 to 40,000 clones, roughly 70% found once. The sequenced sample consisted of peripheral blood. Every receptor here comes from a man aged 65-85 years with COVID-19, enrolled during active disease. CDR3s include the opening cysteine and the closing phenylalanine or tryptophan. Fields, in order: V gene, J gene, CDR3 protein.

v_call: TRBV9; j_call: TRBJ1-2; cdr3_aa: CASSVGDRGLFSGYTF
v_call: TRBV6-4; j_call: TRBJ2-3; cdr3_aa: CASSRGWRLTDTQYF
v_call: TRBV6-6; j_call: TRBJ2-5; cdr3_aa: CASSPGQQETQYF
v_call: TRBV3-1/TRBV3-2; j_call: TRBJ1-5; cdr3_aa: CASSPTPTGQPQHF
v_call: TRBV12-5; j_call: TRBJ1-1; cdr3_aa: CASGNTGATEAFF
v_call: TRBV6-5; j_call: TRBJ1-2; cdr3_aa: CASSQGGYTF
v_call: TRBV6-5; j_call: TRBJ1-5; cdr3_aa: CASSYTTGSDQPQHF
v_call: TRBV27; j_call: TRBJ1-1; cdr3_aa: CASTRTTGRNTEAFF
v_call: TRBV29-1; j_call: TRBJ2-1; cdr3_aa: CSVEDPGRNEQFF
v_call: TRBV19; j_call: TRBJ2-2; cdr3_aa: CASSKDRGWYTGELFF
v_call: TRBV2; j_call: TRBJ2-7; cdr3_aa: CASSLGLASYEQYF
v_call: TRBV7-8; j_call: TRBJ2-2; cdr3_aa: CASSLAPPGGRYGGELFF
v_call: TRBV18; j_call: TRBJ1-2; cdr3_aa: CASSPGTDRPYGYTF
v_call: TRBV19; j_call: TRBJ2-2; cdr3_aa: CASTPFGLAVNTGELFF
v_call: TRBV27; j_call: TRBJ1-1; cdr3_aa: CASSLEEDTEAFF
v_call: TRBV18; j_call: TRBJ1-1; cdr3_aa: CASSEQGPGNTEAFF
v_call: TRBV7-9; j_call: TRBJ1-1; cdr3_aa: CASSLAPGAVNTEAFF
v_call: TRBV7-2; j_call: TRBJ2-3; cdr3_aa: CASSDKGTASTDTQYF
v_call: TRBV10-3; j_call: TRBJ2-3; cdr3_aa: CAISESVKAGDTQYF
v_call: TRBV27; j_call: TRBJ2-3; cdr3_aa: CASSLNIATDTQYF
v_call: TRBV2; j_call: TRBJ2-7; cdr3_aa: CASIRDRGSYEQYF
v_call: TRBV30; j_call: TRBJ2-1; cdr3_aa: CAWSVGTVYGQFF
v_call: TRBV3-1/TRBV3-2; j_call: TRBJ2-7; cdr3_aa: CASSHLTGHATYEQYF
v_call: TRBV2; j_call: TRBJ1-5; cdr3_aa: CASKWDSSVHSNQPQHF
v_call: TRBV6-6; j_call: TRBJ2-7; cdr3_aa: CASSIGTVSYEQYF
v_call: TRBV7-2; j_call: TRBJ2-6; cdr3_aa: CASSPNSQGNSGGVLTF
v_call: TRBV7-2; j_call: TRBJ2-3; cdr3_aa: CASSPDRLAGSDTQYF
v_call: TRBV28; j_call: TRBJ2-5; cdr3_aa: CASSAGGQLQETQYF
v_call: TRBV12-3/TRBV12-4; j_call: TRBJ2-7; cdr3_aa: CASSTGSKGQQYF
v_call: TRBV6-6; j_call: TRBJ1-5; cdr3_aa: CASSYSESNQPQHF
v_call: TRBV24-1; j_call: TRBJ2-5; cdr3_aa: CATSESPGQETQYF
v_call: TRBV19; j_call: TRBJ1-1; cdr3_aa: CASSTVGTEAFF
v_call: TRBV5-4; j_call: TRBJ2-7; cdr3_aa: CASSSTGGQTYEQYF
v_call: TRBV7-2; j_call: TRBJ1-5; cdr3_aa: CASRLGGAGNQPQHF
v_call: TRBV5-1; j_call: TRBJ1-5; cdr3_aa: CASSLTRGGNQPQHF
v_call: TRBV19; j_call: TRBJ2-1; cdr3_aa: CASSILAGEQFF
v_call: TRBV28; j_call: TRBJ1-3; cdr3_aa: CASSESGNTIYF
v_call: TRBV29-1; j_call: TRBJ1-1; cdr3_aa: CSVETNPGLTFF
v_call: TRBV27; j_call: TRBJ2-7; cdr3_aa: CASSFVGFSSYEQYF
v_call: TRBV7-6; j_call: TRBJ1-6; cdr3_aa: CASSSRTRSNSPLHF
v_call: TRBV5-4; j_call: TRBJ2-7; cdr3_aa: CASTLQGDYEQYF
v_call: TRBV5-4; j_call: TRBJ1-4; cdr3_aa: CASSFFTGTGRSVNEKLFF
v_call: TRBV5-1; j_call: TRBJ2-7; cdr3_aa: CASQLRAGDIQVYEQYF
v_call: TRBV29-1; j_call: TRBJ2-1; cdr3_aa: CSAGQGGINNEQFF
v_call: TRBV5-4; j_call: TRBJ2-1; cdr3_aa: CASSGTGASRSEQFF
v_call: TRBV7-9; j_call: TRBJ1-2; cdr3_aa: CASSPSRGVGGYTF
v_call: TRBV12-3/TRBV12-4; j_call: TRBJ1-2; cdr3_aa: CASSLYDRDGYTF
v_call: TRBV28; j_call: TRBJ1-5; cdr3_aa: CASRAQGPNQPQHF
v_call: TRBV6-5; j_call: TRBJ2-7; cdr3_aa: CASSPRTGARYEQYF
v_call: TRBV19; j_call: TRBJ2-2; cdr3_aa: CASSYPGTGRTGELFF
v_call: TRBV5-1; j_call: TRBJ1-1; cdr3_aa: CASSFSRQENTEAFF
v_call: TRBV30; j_call: TRBJ2-1; cdr3_aa: CAWSGVGGPHQSGQFF
v_call: TRBV7-2; j_call: TRBJ2-1; cdr3_aa: CASSLDRGGYNEQFF
v_call: TRBV28; j_call: TRBJ2-7; cdr3_aa: CASRTRQGAREQYF
v_call: TRBV7-2; j_call: TRBJ1-5; cdr3_aa: CASSREGRQPQHF
v_call: TRBV18; j_call: TRBJ2-7; cdr3_aa: CASSPAGFLLEQYF